This T cell receptor (beta chain) was documented in a study of CD8 T cells in Susac syndrome. Random-hexamer reverse transcription was applied to roughly 0.45 to 1 ug RNA. Amplification of TCR beta CDR3 spanned 54 Vbeta and 13 Jbeta via immunoSEQ multiplex PCR. TCRdb redid the calling of the immunoSEQ multiplex PCR reads with MiXCR, one entry per CDR3 protein. Of 250,000 or so distinct CDR3 sequences in the sample, 93% were seen once. CDR3 length: 11 amino acids. Germline CDR1 reads LNHDA; CDR2 reads SQIVND (reference sequence). V lost 7 bases to trimming and J lost 5 bases, with 8 bases between them. CD8+ and CD4+ T cells circulating in blood were sequenced for TCR beta. The multiple sclerosis controls were treatment-naive patients affected by stable or active relapsing-remitting disease. TEMRA cells were FACS-enriched, and CD8+ and CD4+ T cells were isolated negatively.

The sequence was obtained from a human donor with multiple sclerosis. The specimen sequenced was CD4+ T cells from PBMCs. The gene calls are TRBV19 and TRBJ1-1; D gene unclear. The CDR3 DNA is TGTGCCAGTAACGGGAGGACTGAAGCTTTCTTT. Translated, it gives CASNGRTEAFF. Full variable domain (outside the CDR3, taken from reference TRBV19 and TRBJ1-1): DGGITQSPKYLFRKEGQNVTLSCEQNLNHDAMYWYRQDPGQGLRLIYYSQIVNDFQKGDIAEGYSVSREKKESFPLTVTSAQKNPTAFYLCASNGRTEAFFGQGTRLTVV.